This entry concerns a single T cell receptor beta chain. The record originates from a study of T cell changes during pregnancy in multiple sclerosis. TCRdb's table, derived via immunoSEQ multiplex PCR, lists solely in-frame clones and lacks some. This table holds around 39,000 clones, 88% found once. Germline-derived CDR1 and CDR2 are SGHRS and YFSETQ. CDR3 length: 15 residues. The J segment lost 2 bases and the V segment lost 4 bases, leaving 5 bases of the junction unmatched. Sequenced material: CD4+ T cells from peripheral blood mononuclear cells, taken before pregnancy. The TCR originated in a female donor with multiple sclerosis, enrolled in a pregnancy study. The rearrangement links TRBV5-1 to TRBJ1-4, with TRBD1 identical over 7 bases. The CDR3 region is CASSQEGQTNEKLFF. The CDR3 bases are TGCGCCAGCAGCCAAGAGGGACAGACTAATGAAAAACTGTTTTTT. The full variable domain, in which reference TRBV5-1 and TRBJ1-4 provide the parts outside the CDR3, is KAGVTQTPRYLIKTRGQQVTLSCSPISGHRSVSWYQQTPGQGLQFLFEYFSETQRNKGNFPGRFSGRQFSNSRSEMNVSTLELGDSALYLCASSQEGQTNEKLFFGSGTQLSVL.